The TCR beta chain described here comes from a study of T-cell reconstitution after alpha-beta-depleted transplantation in children. This clonotype was found many times. A library of TCRbeta sequences, prepared with unique molecular identifiers, was generated. TCRdb analysed the PCR reads with MiXCR anew, one entry per CDR3 protein. The sample has about 370,000 distinct CDR3 sequences, roughly 22% seen once. The ends lost 5 bases at V and 6 bases at J; junction bases unmatched: 10. Per germline, CDR1 DFQATT and CDR2 SNEGSKA (reference sequence). This CDR3 is built from 14 residues. The source material was PBMCs from the stem cell graft donor, sampled from the stem cell graft. This chain uses TRBV20-1 with TRBJ2-3, with TRBD1 matching 8 bases. This clonotype originated in a human donor who donated a stem cell graft to a child with acute myeloid leukemia. In DNA, the CDR3 is TGCAGTGCTCACCGGACAGGGATCATCGATACGCAGTATTTT. Protein sequence: CSAHRTGIIDTQYF.